The sequence of this T cell receptor beta chain was determined in a study of glioma-infiltrating T cells after dendritic cell vaccination (dated by TCRdb to between 2015 and 2016). Regarding the study in general: The cohort included 15 or so glioblastoma patients drawn from Phase I and II dendritic cell vaccination trials, of whom 9 were newly diagnosed and 6 had recurrent disease. Between the early 2000s and the early 2010s, the patients were given dendritic cell vaccination pulsed with autologous tumor lysate. The vaccine consisted of monocyte-derived dendritic cells cultured less than eight days with IL-4 and GM-CSF, then pulsed overnight with autologous tumor lysate. Each patient got three intradermal injections of the dendritic cell vaccine, spaced at biweekly intervals, in the arm below the axilla. In glioblastoma patients vaccinated with dendritic cells, deep sequencing of TCR beta CDR3 regions served to measure the amount of tumor-infiltrating lymphocytes and to compare repertoires between tumor and blood. Survival after dendritic cell vaccination was correlated with TCR sequencing metrics, such as TIL content and the overlap between tumor and blood repertoires. Paper-wide results and their limitations: TCR clonality showed no direct relationship with survival, which suggests that a diverse polyclonal response may be important. The cohort was small and heterogeneous, with few patients having full blood and tumor sets and even fewer initial-recurrent tumor pairs. The three-group TCR overlap response model was characterized as speculative, and prospective validation of the model was stated to be required. After dendritic cell vaccination, a higher estimated pretreatment TIL content predicted longer time to progression and overall survival.

Reading the label with the study, this specimen's time point is: after dendritic cell vaccination, including at tumor progression/relapse. Selection of patients required sufficient residual fresh-frozen tumor tissue and over two years of available survival data. None of the glioblastoma patients carried an isocitrate dehydrogenase mutation, although molecular status otherwise varied. PBMC were collected before vaccination, two weeks after the third vaccination, and at tumor progression if progression occurred. The Qiagen DNeasy Blood extraction Kit was used for extraction of genomic DNA. The immunoSEQ assay amplified TCRB CDR3 regions from around 2.1 micrograms of genomic DNA, or from all available DNA when less than that amount was available. Multiplex PCR used 60 forward primers for TCR V beta segments and 13 reverse primers for J beta segments. Synthetic control templates were spiked into each sample at limiting dilution to estimate reads per starting template. The Illumina HiSeq System generated 87 bp sequencing reads. In the original analysis: PCR and sequencing errors were removed by a nearest neighbor algorithm that merged closely related sequences. TCR overlap was defined as the percentage of unique tumor TCR beta sequences that were also found in the peripheral blood of the same patient. The table comes from immuneACCESS by way of TCRdb, which keeps in-frame sequences with V and J called. Part of the clones is missing from these tables; in studies checked, under half for an unresolved V gene and the rest for unknown reasons. From that table come the V and J calls and clone size; the DNA was used to work out D and trimming. A total of 75,000 to 85,000 clones appear in this sample, roughly 84% of them only once. The ten largest clones capture around 2.3% of the sample.

Of note for this clone: Its target antigen remains unknown. No base quality information exists; no much larger clone differs at one position.

Clipping removes 3 bases from V and 5 bases from J, with 8 as the unmatched junction base count. The CDR3 holds 15 amino acids from the cysteine to the phenylalanine. CDR3 DNA is the only sequence kept; it has 45 bases, read in frame from the first base. Based on the germline V gene, the CDR1 and CDR2 sequences are SNHLY and FYNNEI. The starting material was blood, obtained after dendritic cell vaccination. This clonotype was obtained from a human donor with glioblastoma. Recombination joined TRBV2 with TRBJ1-1, with 8 bases matching TRBD1. The nucleotide sequence is TGTGCCAGCAGTGACGACAGGGGCGCGGGTACTGAAGCTTTCTTT. The encoded protein is CASSDDRGAGTEAFF.